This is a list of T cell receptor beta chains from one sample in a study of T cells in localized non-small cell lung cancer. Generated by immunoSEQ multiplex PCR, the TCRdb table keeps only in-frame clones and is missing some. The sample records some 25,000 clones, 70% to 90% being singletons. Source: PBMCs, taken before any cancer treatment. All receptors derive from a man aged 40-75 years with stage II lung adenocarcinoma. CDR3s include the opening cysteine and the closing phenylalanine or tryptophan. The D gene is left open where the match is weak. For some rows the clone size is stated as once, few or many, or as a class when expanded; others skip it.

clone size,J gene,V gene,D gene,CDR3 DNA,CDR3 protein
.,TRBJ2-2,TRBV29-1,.,TGCAGCGTTGGAGGGTCCAACACCGGGGAGCTGTTTTTT,CSVGGSNTGELFF
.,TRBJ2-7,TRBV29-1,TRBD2,TGCAGCGTTGAAGACCTGCCTTATAGCGGGACTGGTTACGAGCAGTACTTC,CSVEDLPYSGTGYEQYF
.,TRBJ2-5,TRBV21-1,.,TGTGCCAGCAGCACCCGGGACACCCAAGAGACCCAGTACTTC,CASSTRDTQETQYF
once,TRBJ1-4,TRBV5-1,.,TGCGCCAGCAGCCCCGGGACTTCTAATGAAAAACTGTTTTTT,CASSPGTSNEKLFF
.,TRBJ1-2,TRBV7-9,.,TGTGCCAGCAGCTTACCAGGAAACTATGGCTACACCTTC,CASSLPGNYGYTF
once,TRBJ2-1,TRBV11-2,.,TGTGCCAGCAGTCCTAATTACAATGAGCAGTTCTTC,CASSPNYNEQFF
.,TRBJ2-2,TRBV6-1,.,TGTGCCAGCAACCAACAGGGAGGCGGCACCGGGGAGCTGTTTTTT,CASNQQGGGTGELFF
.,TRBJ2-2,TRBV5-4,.,TGTGCCAGCAGCTCCAGGGCGCCCGGGGAGCTGTTTTTT,CASSSRAPGELFF
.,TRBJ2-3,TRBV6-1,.,TGTGCCAGCAGTGAATCAGATACGCAGTATTTT,CASSESDTQYF
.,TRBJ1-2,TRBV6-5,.,TGTGCCAGCAGTCCTGGTACGGGGCCTAACTATGGCTACACCTTC,CASSPGTGPNYGYTF
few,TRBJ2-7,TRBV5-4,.,TGTGCCAGCAGCTTCGCCGCCAGCGGGTCGTACGAGCAGTACTTC,CASSFAASGSYEQYF
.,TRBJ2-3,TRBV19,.,TGTGCCAGTAGTGTCTTGGGAGGACCCAGCGGTGGCACAGATACGCAGTATTTT,CASSVLGGPSGGTDTQYF
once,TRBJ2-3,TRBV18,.,TGTGCCAGCTCACCACCGGCAGGGTCAGATACGCAGTATTTT,CASSPPAGSDTQYF
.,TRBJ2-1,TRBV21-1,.,TGTGCCAGCAGCAAAGTTTTACAGGGGCGCCACAATGAGCAGTTCTTC,CASSKVLQGRHNEQFF
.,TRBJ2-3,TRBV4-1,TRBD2,TGCGCCAGCAGGGGGACTAGCGGGGGAACAGATACGCAGTATTTT,CASRGTSGGTDTQYF
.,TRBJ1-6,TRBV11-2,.,TGTGCCAGCAGCCCGAGGGGCGAGGAAGGGTCCTATAATTCACCCCTCCACTTT,CASSPRGEEGSYNSPLHF
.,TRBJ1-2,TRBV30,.,TGTGCCTCCGAGAGGAACTGGGATGGGTATGGCTACACCTTC,CASERNWDGYGYTF
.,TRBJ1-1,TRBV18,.,TGTGCCAGCTCACCAACGGGAATGAACACTGAAGCTTTCTTT,CASSPTGMNTEAFF
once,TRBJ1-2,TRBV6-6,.,TGTGCCAGCAGTCCGGACAGAATCTATGGCTACACCTTC,CASSPDRIYGYTF
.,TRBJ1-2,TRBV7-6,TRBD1,TGTGCCAGCAGCTTAGTCCTTAGAGGACAGGGGGCCTATGGCTACACCTTC,CASSLVLRGQGAYGYTF
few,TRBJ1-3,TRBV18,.,TGTGCCAGCTCCCCGAACAGTGGGAGCTCTGGAAACACCATATATTTT,CASSPNSGSSGNTIYF
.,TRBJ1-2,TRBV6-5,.,TGTGCCAGCAGTTATACCCAGGGGCGCGGTGGCTACACCTTC,CASSYTQGRGGYTF
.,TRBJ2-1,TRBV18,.,TGTGCCAGCTCTCCTCCCCTAGCGAATGACAATGAGCAGTTCTTC,CASSPPLANDNEQFF
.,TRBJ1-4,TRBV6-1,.,TGTGCCAGCAGTGAAGGGGTCGGAGCAACTAATGAAAAACTGTTTTTT,CASSEGVGATNEKLFF
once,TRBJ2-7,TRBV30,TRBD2,TGTGCCTGGAGTGTACGCGGGGGGACCGAGCAGTACTTC,CAWSVRGGTEQYF
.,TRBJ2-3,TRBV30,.,TGTACCTGGAGTGGCGGGGCGAGGCGGGGCACAGATACGCAGTATTTT,CTWSGGARRGTDTQYF
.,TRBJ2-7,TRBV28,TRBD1,TGTGCCAGCAGGACAGGGGACTACGAGCAGTACTTC,CASRTGDYEQYF
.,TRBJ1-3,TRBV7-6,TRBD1,TGTGCCAGCAGCTTAGGACAGGGCATCTCTGGAAACACCATATATTTT,CASSLGQGISGNTIYF
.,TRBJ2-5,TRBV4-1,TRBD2,TGCGCCAGCAGCCACCCCGGACTAGCGGGGGGGCCGGGGCGAGAGACCCAGTACTTC,CASSHPGLAGGPGRETQYF
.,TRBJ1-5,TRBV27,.,TGTGCCAGCAGCAACTTACAGGGTCAGCCCCAGCATTTT,CASSNLQGQPQHF
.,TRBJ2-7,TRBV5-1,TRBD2,TGCGCCAGCAGCTCCAGACTAGCGGGAGTTTCCGAGCAGTACTTC,CASSSRLAGVSEQYF
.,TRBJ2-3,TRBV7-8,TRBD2,TGTGCCAGCAGCTTATTAACTAGCGGGGGGGGCACAGATACGCAGTATTTT,CASSLLTSGGGTDTQYF
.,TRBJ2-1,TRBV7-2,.,TGTGCCAGCAGCTTAGCCTGGGGGCCTTACAATGAGCAGTTCTTC,CASSLAWGPYNEQFF
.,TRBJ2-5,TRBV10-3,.,TGTGCCATCAGACTAACAGGGAAAGAGACCCAGTACTTC,CAIRLTGKETQYF
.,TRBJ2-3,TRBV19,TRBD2,TGTGCCAGTAGTATAGGTAGCGGGGGGATATATACGCAGTATTTT,CASSIGSGGIYTQYF
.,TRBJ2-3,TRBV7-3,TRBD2,TGTGCCAGCAGCTTAAACGCGGGAGGTTCAGATACGCAGTATTTT,CASSLNAGGSDTQYF
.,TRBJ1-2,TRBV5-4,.,TGTGCCAGCAGCGCTACAGGGTACTATGGCTACACCTTC,CASSATGYYGYTF
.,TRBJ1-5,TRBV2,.,TGTGCCAGCTTAGCTAACAGGGCAGACAGCAATCAGCCCCAGCATTTT,CASLANRADSNQPQHF
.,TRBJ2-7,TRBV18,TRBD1,TGTGCCAGCTCAAGCGGACAGGGGGTTTACGAGCAGTACTTC,CASSSGQGVYEQYF
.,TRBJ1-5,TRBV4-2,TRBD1,TGTGCCAGCAGCCAAGGGCAGGGGGAGGGCAATCAGCCCCAGCATTTT,CASSQGQGEGNQPQHF
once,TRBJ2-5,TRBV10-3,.,TGTGCCATCAGTGACCCCCAGGCGGGGCAAGAGACCCAGTACTTC,CAISDPQAGQETQYF
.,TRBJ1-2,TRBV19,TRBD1,TGTGCCAGTAGGCCCTCACAGGGGATGGATGGCTACACCTTC,CASRPSQGMDGYTF
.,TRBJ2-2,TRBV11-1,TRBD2,TGTGCCAGCAGCTTCGGGGGGGATACCGGGGAGCTGTTTTTT,CASSFGGDTGELFF
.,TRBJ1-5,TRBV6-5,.,TGTGCCAGCAGTCCACCGGGAAGGCAAGGCAGCCAGCATTTT,CASSPPGRQGSQHF
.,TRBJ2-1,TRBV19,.,TGTGCCAGTAGTCGACTCACAGCGGAACCATACAATGAGCAGTTCTTC,CASSRLTAEPYNEQFF
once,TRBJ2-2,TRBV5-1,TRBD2,TGCGCCAGCAGCTTGCCTAGCGGGGTTATCACCGGGGAGCTGTTTTTT,CASSLPSGVITGELFF
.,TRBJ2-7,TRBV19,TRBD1,TGTGCCAGTAGTACCCGACAGGGAGTCCCCTACGAGCAGTACTTC,CASSTRQGVPYEQYF
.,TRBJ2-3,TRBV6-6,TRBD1,TGTGCCAGCAGTCGACGACAGGGGACTAGCACAGATACGCAGTATTTT,CASSRRQGTSTDTQYF
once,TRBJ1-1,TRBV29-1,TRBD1,TGCAGCGTTGGGTCGGAGGGGGCACTTATAGGGGCTTTCTTT,CSVGSEGALIGAFF
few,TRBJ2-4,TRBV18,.,TGTGCCAGCGTTGAGGGGGGCGAAAACATTCAGTACTTC,CASVEGGENIQYF
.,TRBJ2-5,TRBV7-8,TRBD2,TGTGCCAGCGCGCCGACTAGCGGGGTACAAGAGACCCAGTACTTC,CASAPTSGVQETQYF
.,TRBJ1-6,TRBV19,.,TGTGCCAGTACCACCGTCCGGAGCTCCTATAATTCACCCCTCCACTTT,CASTTVRSSYNSPLHF